A single sample is the source of the 24 T cell receptor beta chains below, sequenced in a study of blood T cell repertoires in COVID-19. Measured with immunoSEQ multiplex PCR; TCRdb has only the in-frame clones, and not every one. In the table there are about 140,000 clones, around four fifths of which are singletons. The source material was peripheral blood. These receptors were taken from a human donor in a cohort sampled during active COVID-19.

A remark on this clone: Mismatch with germline at one junction end may stem from a read error. The chain employs TRBV7-7 and TRBJ2-1; TRBD2 agrees at 8 bases. CDR1 SSHAT and CDR2 FNYEAQ come from the germline V gene (reference sequence). The CDR3 consists of 15 residues. The CDR3 sequence: CASSPQGTRINEQFF. In DNA, the CDR3 is TGTGCTAGCAGCCCCCAGGGGACTAGAATTAATGAGCAGTTCTTC.

This chain links TRBV28 with TRBJ1-4, with D maybe TRBD1 (6 bases). V was pared by 3 bases and J by 15 bases, with 11 bases between. Germline values: CDR1 MDHEN, CDR2 SYDVKM. The CDR3 extends over 11 amino acids. CDR3 bases: TGTGCCAGCAGTTTCGCCAGGGGTTTGTTTTTT. Translated: CASSFARGLFF.

The gene calls are TRBV4-1 and TRBJ2-5, with 8 bases matching TRBD2. The germline gives CDR1 MGHRA, CDR2 YSYEKL. CDR3 length equals 13 residues. After removal of 9 bases from V and 3 bases from J, the junction contained 6 bases not matched to a gene. The CDR3: CASTGLGEETQYF. For the CDR3, the DNA is TGCGCCAGTACGGGACTAGGGGAAGAGACCCAGTACTTC.

This clone occurred once. The V gene is TRBV20-1, the J gene TRBJ2-3; weak D call: TRBD1 (5 bases). The V gene lost 3 bases and the J gene lost 5 bases, with 6 bases spanning the gap. Per the germline V gene, CDR1 is DFQATT and CDR2 is SNEGSKA (reference sequence). The CDR3 loop spans 11 amino acids. The CDR3 spells CSARGLDTQYF. The CDR3 DNA follows: TGCAGTGCTAGGGGGCTAGATACGCAGTATTTT.

The V gene is TRBV5-8, the J gene TRBJ1-2, with TRBD1 matching over 8 bases. Germline loops: CDR1 SGHTS, CDR2 YDEGEE. The CDR3 runs to 15 residues. The junction had 8 bases not matched to a gene; V was cut back by 1 base and J by 6 bases. The CDR3 DNA follows: TGTGCCAGCAGCTTGCCCTCGGACAGGGATCATGGCTACACCTTC. It is translated as CASSLPSDRDHGYTF.

In DNA form, the CDR3 reads TGTGCCAGCACCCTAGTTCGACTAGCGGGAAAAGAGACCCAGTACTTC. Its protein product is CASTLVRLAGKETQYF. The chain carries TRBV11-2 and TRBJ2-5, with 11 bases aligning to TRBD2. CDR3 length: 16 amino acids. Germline CDR1 and CDR2: SGHAT and FQNNGV. The V gene end was trimmed by 7 bases and the J gene end by 3 bases; junction bases not matched to a gene: 10. Looking up the rest from reference TRBV11-2 and TRBJ2-5 gives the full variable domain: EAGVAQSPRYKIIEKRQSVAFWCNPISGHATLYWYQQILGQGPKLLIQFQNNGVVDDSQLPKDRFSAERLKGVDSTLKIQPAKLEDSAVYLCASTLVRLAGKETQYFGPGTRLLVL.

The chain is built from TRBV27 and TRBJ2-2; 12 nucleotides line up with TRBD2. With V trimmed by 5 bases and J by 6 bases, 10 bases remained unmatched. The CDR3 loop spans 17 amino acids. Per the germline V gene, CDR1 is MNHEY and CDR2 is SMNVEV (reference sequence). CDR3 region: CASSLAASGRASGELFF. CDR3 nucleotide sequence: TGTGCCAGCAGTCTCGCTGCTAGCGGGAGGGCCTCCGGGGAGCTGTTTTTT.

The table lists this clone with many counts. The genes are TRBV27 and TRBJ2-7, with TRBD2 matching over 7 bases. The CDR3 has 12 amino acids. Per germline, CDR1 MNHEY and CDR2 SMNVEV (reference sequence). V was pared by 7 bases and J by 6 bases, with 6 bases of the junction left unmatched. For the CDR3, the DNA is TGTGCCAGCAATTGGCCGGGGGGCGAGCAGTACTTC. It yields the protein CASNWPGGEQYF.

V gene TRBV11-1 combines with J gene TRBJ1-5; 7 bases fit TRBD1. V lost 4 bases to trimming and J lost 4 bases; unmatched junction nucleotides: 10. This CDR3 is 16 amino acids long. Germline values: CDR1 SGHAT, CDR2 FQDESV (reference sequence). The CDR3: CASSCSRRTGNQPQHF. The CDR3 nucleotides read TGTGCCAGCAGCTGTAGCCGCAGGACAGGTAATCAGCCCCAGCATTTT. The whole variable domain, filled in from reference TRBV11-1 and TRBJ1-5, reads EAEVAQSPRYKITEKSQAVAFWCDPISGHATLYWYRQILGQGPELLVQFQDESVVDDSQLPKDRFSAERLKGVDSTLKIQPAELGDSAMYLCASSCSRRTGNQPQHFGDGTRLSIL.

The chain links TRBV28 to TRBJ1-2; the match to TRBD1 covers 7 bases. The germline CDR1 and CDR2 sequences are MDHEN and SYDVKM. The CDR3 has 13 amino acids. The ends lost 5 bases at V and 2 bases at J; junction bases unmatched: 2. The CDR3 sequence is CASSKGQNYGYTF. CDR3 sequence (DNA): TGTGCCAGCAGTAAGGGACAGAACTATGGCTACACCTTC.

This sequence joins TRBV28 and TRBJ2-1; possibly TRBD2 for D (6 bases). Trimming removed 8 bases at V and 4 bases at J, with 18 bases between. CDR3 length: 15 amino acids. Germline V CDR1 and CDR2: MDHEN, SYDVKM. The CDR3 loop reads CASGTGEGRYNEQFF. CDR3 nucleotide sequence: TGTGCCAGCGGAACGGGAGAGGGCAGATACAATGAGCAGTTCTTC.

The rearrangement joins TRBV6-5 to TRBJ2-3; 9 positions agree with TRBD2. This CDR3 region has 14 residues. V gave up 8 bases and J gave up 4 bases; unmatched junction bases: 7. CDR1 and CDR2 (germline): MNHEY, SVGAGI. CDR3 DNA: TGTGCCAGCTGGGTAGCGGGAGAGGCAGATACGCAGTATTTT. The encoded protein is CASWVAGEADTQYF.

This chain joins TRBV19 and TRBJ1-2; TRBD1 aligns across 9 bases. V was clipped by 7 bases and J by 4 bases; unmatched bases: 10. The CDR3 extends over 15 amino acids. The germline V gene encodes CDR1 LNHDA and CDR2 SQIVND (reference sequence). CDR3 region: CASTLRDRESYGYTF. The CDR3 DNA follows: TGTGCCAGTACTCTACGGGACAGGGAGTCCTATGGCTACACCTTC.

The chain is built from TRBV3-1 (or the pseudogene TRBV3-2) and TRBJ2-3, with 13 bases fitting TRBD2. Trimming at V came to 0 bases and at J to 5 bases, leaving 5 bases not matched to a gene. CDR3 length: 17 amino acids. Germline CDR1 and CDR2: LGHDT and YNNKEL (reference sequence). CDR3 sequence: CASSQDPTSGGRDTQYF. Here the CDR3 DNA reads TGTGCCAGCAGCCAAGACCCGACTAGCGGGGGGAGAGATACGCAGTATTTT.

This clone has just a few counts. The rearrangement joins TRBV7-6 to TRBJ1-1; 10 bases agree with TRBD1. J gave up 3 bases and V 5 bases, and 6 bases lay outside the gene matches. CDR1 and CDR2 (germline): SGHVS, FNYEAQ. The CDR3 has 15 residues. The CDR3 sequence: CASSGDRGGDTEAFF. In DNA form, the CDR3 reads TGTGCCAGCAGCGGGGACAGGGGCGGGGACACTGAAGCTTTCTTT.

The V and J genes are TRBV19 and TRBJ2-3; 11 nucleotides align to TRBD2. Trimming at V came to 7 bases and at J to 1 base, leaving 4 bases not matched to a gene. CDR3 length: 15 amino acids. Germline CDR1 LNHDA, CDR2 SQIVND (reference sequence). The CDR3 sequence is CASTSGLAGTDTQYF. CDR3 DNA sequence: TGTGCCAGTACCTCGGGACTAGCGGGCACAGATACGCAGTATTTT.

The chain carries TRBV27 and TRBJ2-1; D call uncertain. The CDR3 loop spans 15 amino acids. V dropped 2 bases and J dropped 0 bases, with 8 bases sitting between them. Germline CDR1 is MNHEY and CDR2 is SMNVEV (reference sequence). For the CDR3, the DNA is TGTGCCAGCAGTTTAGGTGGTAGCTCCTACAATGAGCAGTTCTTC. This gives the protein CASSLGGSSYNEQFF.

This sequence joins TRBV7-9 and TRBJ1-1; 10 nucleotides match TRBD1. Germline V gives CDR1 SEHNR, CDR2 FQNEAQ (reference sequence). Trimming took 1 base from V and 3 from J; bases not matched to a gene: 14. The CDR3 is 19 amino acids. CDR3 region: CASSLGSGTGERIDTEAFF. The CDR3 bases are TGTGCCAGCAGCTTAGGATCCGGGACAGGGGAACGAATCGACACTGAAGCTTTCTTT.

This sequence joins TRBV11-3 and TRBJ2-2; the match to TRBD2 covers 9 bases. Germline V gives CDR1 SGHNT, CDR2 YENEEA. V dropped 5 bases and J dropped 0; count of bases not matched to a gene: 1. The CDR3 is 15 amino acids. CDR3 nucleotides: TGTGCCAGCAGCCCTAGCGGGGCGAACACCGGGGAGCTGTTTTTT. Translation gives CASSPSGANTGELFF.

The genes are TRBV5-6 and TRBJ2-3; 9 nucleotides agree with TRBD2. Germline-derived CDR1 and CDR2 are SGHDT and YYEEEE. This CDR3 contains 16 residues. With 2 bases clipped from V and 8 bases from J, the junction kept 12 bases outside the gene matches. The CDR3 DNA reads as TGTGCCAGCAGCTTTTTCTGGCGGGAGGGTCGAGGTACGCAGTATTTT. Amino acids: CASSFFWREGRGTQYF.

The table lists this clone with a few counts. This chain links TRBV6-5 with TRBJ1-1; no reliable D call. V was trimmed by 5 bases and J by 3 bases, leaving 7 bases between them. CDR1 is MNHEY, CDR2 SVGAGI, per germline. The CDR3 length is 12 residues. The CDR3 sequence is CASSLEDTEAFF. For the CDR3, the DNA is TGTGCCAGCAGTCTAGAAGACACTGAAGCTTTCTTT.

V gene TRBV19 combines with J gene TRBJ1-5; 8 nucleotides match TRBD1. Per the germline V gene, CDR1 is LNHDA and CDR2 is SQIVND (reference sequence). Trimming took 4 bases from V and 4 from J; bases not matched to a gene: 9. CDR3 size: 16 residues. Written as DNA, the CDR3 is TGTGCCAGTAGTACCTCCCCCGGACAGGGTAATCAGCCCCAGCATTTT. It yields the protein CASSTSPGQGNQPQHF.

The CDR3 DNA reads TGTGCCAGCAGCCAAGGGGTAGCGGGAGGCCTGCAGTACGTC. Protein: CASSQGVAGGLQYV. The rearrangement joins TRBV3-1 (or the pseudogene TRBV3-2) to TRBJ2-7, with 10 bases lining up with TRBD2. This CDR3 is 14 amino acids long. Trimming cost V 1 base and J 9 bases; bases outside gene matches: 6. Germline V gene lookup returns CDR1 LGHDT and CDR2 YNNKEL (reference sequence).

This chain uses TRBV7-9 with TRBJ2-1; D is uncertain. The CDR3 is made up of 11 amino acids. Germline V gives CDR1 SEHNR, CDR2 FQNEAQ (reference sequence). The ends were cut back, 8 bases at V and 7 bases at J, with 9 bases in the middle. The CDR3 loop is CASESFNEQFF. In DNA, the CDR3 is TGTGCCAGCGAGTCGTTTAATGAGCAGTTCTTC.